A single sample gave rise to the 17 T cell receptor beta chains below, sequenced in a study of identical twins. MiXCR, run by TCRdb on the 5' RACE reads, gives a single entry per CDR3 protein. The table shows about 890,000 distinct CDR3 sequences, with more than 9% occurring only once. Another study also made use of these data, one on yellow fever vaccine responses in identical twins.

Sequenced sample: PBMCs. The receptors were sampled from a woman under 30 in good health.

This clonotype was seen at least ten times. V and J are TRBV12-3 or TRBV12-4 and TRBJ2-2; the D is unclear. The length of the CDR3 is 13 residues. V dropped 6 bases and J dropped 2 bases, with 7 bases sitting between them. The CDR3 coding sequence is TGTGCCAGCAGGCCGAAAAACACCGGGGAGCTGTTTTTT. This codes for CASRPKNTGELFF.

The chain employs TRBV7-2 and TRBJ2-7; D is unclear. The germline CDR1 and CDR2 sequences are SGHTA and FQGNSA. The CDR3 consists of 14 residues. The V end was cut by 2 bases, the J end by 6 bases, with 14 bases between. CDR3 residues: CASSLLRIRSEQYF. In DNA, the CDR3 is TGTGCCAGCAGCTTATTGAGGATCCGGAGCGAGCAGTACTTC.

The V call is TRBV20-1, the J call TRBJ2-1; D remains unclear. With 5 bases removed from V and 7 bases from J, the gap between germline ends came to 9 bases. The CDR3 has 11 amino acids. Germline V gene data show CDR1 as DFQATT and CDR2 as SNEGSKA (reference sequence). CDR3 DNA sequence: TGCAGTGCTGATGGACGGAATGAGCAGTTCTTC. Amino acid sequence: CSADGRNEQFF.

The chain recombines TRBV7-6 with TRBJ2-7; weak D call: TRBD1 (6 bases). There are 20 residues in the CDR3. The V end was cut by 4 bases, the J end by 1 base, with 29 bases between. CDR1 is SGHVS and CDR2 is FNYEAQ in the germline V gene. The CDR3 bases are TGTGCCAGCAGCTCGGAACCGGGACATCTTGGGGGTCTCCAATCCTACGAGCAGTACTTC. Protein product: CASSSEPGHLGGLQSYEQYF.

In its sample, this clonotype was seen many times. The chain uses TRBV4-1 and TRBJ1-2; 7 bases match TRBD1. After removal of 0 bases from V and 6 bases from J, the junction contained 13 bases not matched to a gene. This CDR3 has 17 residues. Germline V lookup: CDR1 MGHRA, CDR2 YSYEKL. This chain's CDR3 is CASSQEGQAVSWNGYTF. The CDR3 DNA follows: TGCGCCAGCAGCCAAGAAGGACAGGCCGTGAGTTGGAATGGCTACACCTTC.

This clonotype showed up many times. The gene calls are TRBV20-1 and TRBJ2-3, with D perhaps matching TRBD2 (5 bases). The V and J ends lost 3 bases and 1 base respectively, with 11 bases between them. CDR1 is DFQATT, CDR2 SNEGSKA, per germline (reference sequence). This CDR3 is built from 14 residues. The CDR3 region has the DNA TGCAGTGCTAGCGGGGTGGCTGGCACAGATACGCAGTATTTT. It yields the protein CSASGVAGTDTQYF.

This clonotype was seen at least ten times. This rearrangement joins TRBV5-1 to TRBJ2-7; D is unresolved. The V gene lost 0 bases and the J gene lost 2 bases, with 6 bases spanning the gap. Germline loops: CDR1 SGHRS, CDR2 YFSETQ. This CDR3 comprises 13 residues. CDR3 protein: CASSLAGPYEQYF. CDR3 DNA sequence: TGCGCCAGCAGCTTGGCTGGCCCCTACGAGCAGTACTTC.

The CDR3 sequence: CASSVAASGKDTQYF. Here the CDR3 DNA reads TGTGCCAGCAGCGTAGCGGCTAGCGGGAAGGATACGCAGTATTTT. The J gene is TRBJ2-3, the V gene TRBV9, with 9 bases identical to TRBD2. V was pared by 0 bases and J by 6 bases, with 5 bases of the junction left unmatched. This CDR3 is 15 amino acids long. The germline gives CDR1 SGDLS, CDR2 YYNGEE.

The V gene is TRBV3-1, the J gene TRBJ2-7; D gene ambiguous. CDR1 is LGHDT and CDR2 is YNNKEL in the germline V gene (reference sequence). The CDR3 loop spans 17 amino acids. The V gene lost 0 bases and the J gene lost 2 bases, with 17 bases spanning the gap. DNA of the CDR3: TGTGCCAGCAGCCAAGATAGTCTTCGGAGTCGGACCTACGAGCAGTACTTC. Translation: CASSQDSLRSRTYEQYF.

The CDR3 nucleotides read TGTGCCAGCAGCCCACAACAGGTGGACCTCTACGAGCAGTACGTC. Its protein product is CASSPQQVDLYEQYV. The rearrangement uses TRBV5-5 and TRBJ2-7; tentatively, D is TRBD1 (5 bases). Germline V gives CDR1 SGHKS, CDR2 YYEKEE (reference sequence). Trimming pared 4 bases from V and 3 bases from J, leaving 17 bases between. CDR3 length: 15 amino acids.

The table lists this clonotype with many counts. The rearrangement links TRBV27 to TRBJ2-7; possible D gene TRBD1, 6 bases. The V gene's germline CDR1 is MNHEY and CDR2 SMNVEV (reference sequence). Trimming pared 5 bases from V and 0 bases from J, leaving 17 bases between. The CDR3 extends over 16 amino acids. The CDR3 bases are TGTGCCAGCAGTCCCCTTGGGGGCAGACGCTCCTACGAGCAGTACTTC. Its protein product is CASSPLGGRRSYEQYF.

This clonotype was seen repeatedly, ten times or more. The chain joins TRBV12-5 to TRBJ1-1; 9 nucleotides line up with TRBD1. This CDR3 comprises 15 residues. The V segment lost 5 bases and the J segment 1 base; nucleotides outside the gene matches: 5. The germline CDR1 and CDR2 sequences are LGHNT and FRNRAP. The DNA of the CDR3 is TGTGCTAGTGGTAAAGGACAGGGGACGAACACTGAAGCTTTCTTT. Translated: CASGKGQGTNTEAFF.

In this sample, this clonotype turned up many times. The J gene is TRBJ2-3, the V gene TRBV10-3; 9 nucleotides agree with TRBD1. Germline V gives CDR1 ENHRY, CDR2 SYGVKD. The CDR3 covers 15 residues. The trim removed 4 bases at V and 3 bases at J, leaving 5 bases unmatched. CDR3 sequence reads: CAISVYRGQTDTQYF. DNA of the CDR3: TGTGCCATCAGTGTCTACAGGGGGCAGACAGATACGCAGTATTTT.

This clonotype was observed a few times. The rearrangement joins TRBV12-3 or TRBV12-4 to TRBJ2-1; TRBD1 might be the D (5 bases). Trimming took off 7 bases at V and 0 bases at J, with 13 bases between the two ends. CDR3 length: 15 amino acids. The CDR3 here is CASTLRVGSYNEQFF. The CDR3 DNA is TGTGCCAGCACTCTCAGGGTAGGCTCCTACAATGAGCAGTTCTTC.

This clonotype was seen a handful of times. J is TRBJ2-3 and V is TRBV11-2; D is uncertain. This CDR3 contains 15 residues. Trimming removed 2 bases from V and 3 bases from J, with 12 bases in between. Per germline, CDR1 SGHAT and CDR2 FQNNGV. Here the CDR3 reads CASSLSRVTTDTQYF. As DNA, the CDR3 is TGTGCCAGCAGCTTATCACGGGTCACAACAGATACGCAGTATTTT.

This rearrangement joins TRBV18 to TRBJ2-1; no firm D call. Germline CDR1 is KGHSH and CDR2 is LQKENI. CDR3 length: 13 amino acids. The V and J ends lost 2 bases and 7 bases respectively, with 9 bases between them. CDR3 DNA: TGTGCCAGCTCACCAACGTCTTGGAATGAGCAGTTCTTC. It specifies CASSPTSWNEQFF.

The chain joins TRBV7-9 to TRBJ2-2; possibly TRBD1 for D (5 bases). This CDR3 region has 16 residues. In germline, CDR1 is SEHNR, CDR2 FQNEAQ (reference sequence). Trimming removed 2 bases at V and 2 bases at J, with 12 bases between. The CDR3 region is CASSLSRGRNTGELFF. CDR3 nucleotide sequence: TGTGCCAGCAGCTTAAGTAGGGGTAGAAACACCGGGGAGCTGTTTTTT.